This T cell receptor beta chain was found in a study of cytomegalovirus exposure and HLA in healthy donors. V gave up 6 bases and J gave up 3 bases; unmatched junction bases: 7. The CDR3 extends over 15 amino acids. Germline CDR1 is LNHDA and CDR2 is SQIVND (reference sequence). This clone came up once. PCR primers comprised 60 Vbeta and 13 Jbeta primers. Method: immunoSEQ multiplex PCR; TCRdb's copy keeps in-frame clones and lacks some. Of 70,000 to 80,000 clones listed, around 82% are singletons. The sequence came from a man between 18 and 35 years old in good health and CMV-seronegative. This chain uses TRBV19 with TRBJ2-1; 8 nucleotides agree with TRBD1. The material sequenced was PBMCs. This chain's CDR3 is CASRRDRWNYNEQFF. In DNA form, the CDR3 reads TGTGCCAGTAGACGGGACAGGTGGAACTACAATGAGCAGTTCTTC.